The 32 T cell receptor beta chains below were found in one sample sequenced in a study of blood T cell repertoires in COVID-19. Profiling relied on immunoSEQ multiplex PCR, and the TCRdb table lists in-frame clones only, not all of them. The top ten clones hold about 2.4% of a sample with about 150,000 clones, approximately 86% of them seen once. The source material was peripheral blood. The receptor set was obtained from a woman aged 70 to 79 with acute or convalescent COVID-19.

The V and J genes are TRBV5-1 and TRBJ2-3; no firm D call. V dropped 0 bases and J dropped 9 bases, with 17 bases sitting between them. Germline assignment: CDR1 SGHRS and CDR2 YFSETQ. This CDR3 has 15 amino acids. CDR3 in amino acids: CASSLAGLPATTQYF. The DNA for the CDR3 is TGCGCCAGCAGCTTGGCGGGTCTGCCGGCGACGACGCAGTATTTT.

The V gene is TRBV24-1, the J gene TRBJ1-1; 8 positions agree with TRBD1. Germline V gives CDR1 KGHDR, CDR2 SFDVKD. V shed 7 bases and J 0 bases; nucleotides not matched to a gene: 3. This CDR3 spans 14 amino acids. CDR3 DNA sequence: TGTGCCACCAGGGGGACAGGACTGAACACTGAAGCTTTCTTT. It encodes CATRGTGLNTEAFF.

This sequence joins TRBV6-5 and TRBJ2-7, with 8 positions matching TRBD1. Trimming removed 8 bases from V and 9 bases from J; junction bases left unmatched: 9. Germline lookup yields CDR1 MNHEY and CDR2 SVGAGI. The CDR3 spans 12 residues. The CDR3 sequence is CASSLKTGVQYV. CDR3 nucleotide sequence: TGTGCCAGCTCGCTGAAGACAGGGGTGCAGTACGTC.

The chain combines TRBV28 with TRBJ2-7, with D perhaps TRBD1 (6 bases). Looked up from germline, CDR1 is MDHEN and CDR2 is SYDVKM. This CDR3 is built from 15 residues. The V end was cut by 6 bases, the J end by 7 bases, with 22 bases between. The CDR3 region has the DNA TGTGCCAGCAGCAACCCCGGGACAACGGCGGAAGAGCAGTACGTC. This sequence encodes CASSNPGTTAEEQYV.

The rearrangement links TRBV10-3 to TRBJ2-7, with 9 bases identical to TRBD2. The V gene's germline CDR1 is ENHRY and CDR2 SYGVKD. The V segment lost 0 bases and the J segment 6 bases; nucleotides outside the gene matches: 12. This CDR3 has 17 residues. The chain's CDR3 is CAISESLRGGAPLEQYF. CDR3 sequence (DNA): TGTGCCATCAGTGAGTCGCTACGCGGGGGGGCCCCTCTCGAGCAGTACTTC.

This clone has a handful of counts. This chain links TRBV6-2 or TRBV6-3 with TRBJ2-1; 9 nucleotides align to TRBD1. The CDR3 has 15 residues. V dropped 0 bases and J dropped 4; count of bases not matched to a gene: 1. Germline CDR1 reads MNHEY; CDR2 reads SVGEGT. CDR3 sequence reads: CASSYSGTGYNEQFF. In DNA, the CDR3 is TGTGCCAGCAGTTACTCAGGGACAGGGTACAATGAGCAGTTCTTC.

The V and J genes are TRBV6-1 and TRBJ1-1; D may be TRBD1 (6 bases). Trimming shortened V by 0 bases and J by 0 bases, and 17 bases separated the two germline ends. Per the germline V gene, CDR1 is MNHNS and CDR2 is SASEGT. The CDR3 has 18 residues. The CDR3 region is CASSEAGNRVGMNTEAFF. The CDR3 nucleotides are TGTGCCAGCAGTGAAGCTGGGAACAGGGTGGGCATGAACACTGAAGCTTTCTTT.

A few counts support this clone. The chain is built from TRBV30 and TRBJ1-5; 11 positions match TRBD1. Per germline, CDR1 GTSNPN and CDR2 SVGIG (reference sequence). This CDR3 is 15 amino acids long. J gave up 3 bases and V 3 bases, and 4 bases lay outside the gene matches. In DNA, the CDR3 is TGTGCCTGGAGCAGGGGACAGGGGGTCAATCAGCCCCAGCATTTT. It translates to CAWSRGQGVNQPQHF.

The chain employs TRBV28 and TRBJ2-5; no clear D. Per the germline V gene, CDR1 is MDHEN and CDR2 is SYDVKM. V was shortened by 3 bases and J by 5 bases, with 10 bases between the two germline ends. The CDR3 has 13 amino acids. The CDR3 spells CASSFALLETQYF. CDR3 sequence (DNA): TGTGCCAGCAGTTTCGCCCTACTGGAGACCCAGTACTTC.

The chain has TRBV6-4 and TRBJ1-2, with 7 nucleotides matching TRBD1. Germline V gene data show CDR1 as MRHNA and CDR2 as SNTAGT. V shed 4 bases and J 1 base; nucleotides not matched to a gene: 3. The CDR3 spans 14 residues. DNA of the CDR3: TGTGCCAGCAGTGGCAACAGGGGTAACTATGGCTACACCTTC. Its protein is CASSGNRGNYGYTF.

Worth noting for this clone: One end of the junction fails to match germline, which may point to a read error. The chain is built from TRBV30 and TRBJ1-1, with a possible D match to TRBD1 (6 bases). Per the germline V gene, CDR1 is GTSNPN and CDR2 is SVGIG (reference sequence). The CDR3 length is 10 residues. The CDR3 protein is CAWFSHRVVF. For the CDR3, the DNA is TGTGCCTGGTTCTCACACAGGGTGGTCTTT.

The genes are TRBV5-1 and TRBJ2-2, with 8 bases that match TRBD2. Germline CDR1 reads SGHRS; CDR2 reads YFSETQ. CDR3 length: 14 amino acids. The junction had 4 bases not matched to a gene; V was cut back by 1 base and J by 8 bases. The CDR3 sequence is CASSLTGTRGELFF. Written as DNA, the CDR3 is TGCGCCAGCAGCTTGACTGGGACTAGGGGGGAGCTGTTTTTT.

The chain uses TRBV5-1 and TRBJ2-5; 12 nucleotides match TRBD2. Germline trimming cut 7 bases from V and 5 bases from J; bases unmatched to any gene: 6. From germline, CDR1 is SGHRS and CDR2 YFSETQ. This CDR3 is built from 14 residues. This CDR3 is CASGPGLAGETQYF. CDR3 nucleotides: TGCGCCAGCGGCCCGGGACTAGCGGGTGAGACCCAGTACTTC.

The gene calls are TRBV3-1 (or the pseudogene TRBV3-2) and TRBJ2-6; no firm D call. This CDR3 contains 15 residues. The V gene lost 1 base and the J gene lost 1 base, with 5 bases spanning the gap. The germline gives CDR1 LGHDT, CDR2 YNNKEL (reference sequence). The CDR3 DNA reads TGTGCCAGCAGCCAAGTCAGGTCTGGGGCCAACGTCCTGACTTTC. It is translated as CASSQVRSGANVLTF.

The gene calls are TRBV18 and TRBJ2-1; 9 nucleotides line up with TRBD1. CDR3 length equals 16 residues. Germline CDR1 is KGHSH and CDR2 is LQKENI. V shed 0 bases and J 6 bases; nucleotides not matched to a gene: 6. CDR3: CASSPPSGTGSNEQFF. CDR3 DNA: TGTGCCAGCTCACCACCTTCCGGGACAGGGTCCAATGAGCAGTTCTTC.

The genes are TRBV29-1 and TRBJ2-1, with 11 bases aligning to TRBD2. The CDR3 covers 14 residues. V was pared by 7 bases and J by 5 bases, with 7 bases of the junction left unmatched. The germline gives CDR1 SQVTM, CDR2 ANQGSEA. CDR3 residues: CSAISGGANNEQFF. The CDR3, as DNA: TGCAGCGCCATTAGCGGGGGGGCCAACAATGAGCAGTTCTTC.

The chain is built from TRBV6-6 and TRBJ2-7, with 7 bases fitting TRBD1. This CDR3 comprises 13 residues. The germline V gene encodes CDR1 MNHNY and CDR2 SVGAGI (reference sequence). V dropped 5 bases and J dropped 2; count of bases not matched to a gene: 3. The CDR3 bases are TGTGCCAGCAGTACCGGGACAGCCTACGAGCAGTACTTC. Protein sequence: CASSTGTAYEQYF.

This sequence joins TRBV19 and TRBJ2-5, with 7 bases identical to TRBD2. Germline V lookup: CDR1 LNHDA, CDR2 SQIVND (reference sequence). V shed 6 bases and J 1 base; nucleotides not matched to a gene: 5. The CDR3 has 14 residues. The CDR3 DNA follows: TGTGCCAGTAGCTGGGGGGGGTTCCAAGAGACCCAGTACTTC. It is translated as CASSWGGFQETQYF.

The V and J genes are TRBV4-1 and TRBJ1-1; D might be TRBD1 (5 bases). Trimming took 5 bases from V and 3 from J, leaving 19 bases between them. Per germline, CDR1 MGHRA and CDR2 YSYEKL. This CDR3 contains 16 residues. The CDR3: CASSASYGASYTEAFF. The CDR3, as DNA: TGCGCCAGCAGCGCCTCTTATGGGGCTTCGTACACTGAAGCTTTCTTT.

The rearrangement joins TRBV3-1 (or the pseudogene TRBV3-2) to TRBJ2-6, with TRBD1 matching 12 bases. V trimming: 6 bases; J trimming: 0 bases; junction bases outside the gene matches: 0. Germline V gene data show CDR1 as LGHDT and CDR2 as YNNKEL (reference sequence). The CDR3 spans 16 residues. The CDR3, as DNA: TGTGCCAGCAGGGGACAGGGGGCCTCTGGGGCCAACGTCCTGACTTTC. Protein: CASRGQGASGANVLTF.

This chain connects TRBV27 to TRBJ1-2; a weak D match, TRBD1 (6 bases). Germline values: CDR1 MNHEY, CDR2 SMNVEV (reference sequence). Trimming pared 5 bases from V and 5 bases from J, leaving 12 bases between. The CDR3 extends over 13 amino acids. For the CDR3, the DNA is TGTGCCAGCAGTGCGTCACAGGGATATGGCTACACCTTC. Its protein product is CASSASQGYGYTF.

V gene TRBV18 combines with J gene TRBJ1-3; 8 positions match TRBD1. V lost 3 bases and J lost 0; bases outside the gene matches: 4. Germline-derived CDR1 and CDR2 are KGHSH and LQKENI. This CDR3 comprises 16 residues. DNA of the CDR3: TGTGCCAGCTCACCTGGGACAGGTACCTCTGGAAACACCATATATTTT. It is translated as CASSPGTGTSGNTIYF.

This sequence joins TRBV2 and TRBJ1-5, with TRBD1 matching 7 bases. V was clipped by 6 bases and J by 6 bases; unmatched bases: 5. The CDR3 spans 13 residues. CDR1 is SNHLY and CDR2 is FYNNEI in the germline V gene. The CDR3 loop reads CASSQGVFQPQHF. Here the CDR3 DNA reads TGTGCCAGCAGCCAGGGGGTATTTCAGCCCCAGCATTTT.

This clone has just a few counts. The chain's CDR3 is CASSPSTANTEAFF. The CDR3 DNA reads as TGTGCCAGCTCACCATCGACAGCGAACACTGAAGCTTTCTTT. This chain links TRBV18 with TRBJ1-1; TRBD1 might be the D (5 bases). Germline V CDR1 and CDR2: KGHSH, LQKENI. CDR3 length equals 14 residues. Trimming took 2 bases from V and 1 from J, leaving 8 bases between them.

The chain carries TRBV4-3 and TRBJ2-2, with TRBD1 matching 7 bases. The CDR3 is 14 amino acids. J lost 6 bases, V lost 8 bases, and 9 bases had no gene match. Germline CDR1 is LGHNA and CDR2 is YSLEER. CDR3 region: CASGDRVGAGELFF. Written as DNA, the CDR3 is TGCGCCAGCGGAGACAGGGTAGGGGCCGGGGAGCTGTTTTTT.

This chain joins TRBV7-2 and TRBJ1-3, with 9 bases aligning to TRBD1. V shed 6 bases and J 1 base; nucleotides not matched to a gene: 4. Germline lookup yields CDR1 SGHTA and CDR2 FQGNSA. This CDR3 has 15 residues. The CDR3 protein is CASSFGQGSGNTIYF. The CDR3 DNA reads as TGTGCCAGCAGTTTTGGACAGGGGTCTGGAAACACCATATATTTT. The full variable domain, its missing parts supplied by reference TRBV7-2 and TRBJ1-3, is GAGVSQSPSNKVTEKGKDVELRCDPISGHTALYWYRQSLGQGLEFLIYFQGNSAPDKSGLPSDRFSAERTGGSVSTLTIQRTQQEDSAVYLCASSFGQGSGNTIYFGEGSWLTVV.

The chain has TRBV6-5 and TRBJ1-3, with 10 bases identical to TRBD1. This CDR3 region has 14 residues. Germline lookup yields CDR1 MNHEY and CDR2 SVGAGI. V was clipped by 6 bases and J by 2 bases; unmatched bases: 1. The CDR3 protein is CASRGTGAGNTIYF. The CDR3 DNA follows: TGTGCCAGCAGGGGGACAGGGGCTGGAAACACCATATATTTT.

A note on this clone: Other DNA sequences in this sample translate to the same CDR3. The chain recombines TRBV18 with TRBJ1-1, with a possible D match to TRBD1 (5 bases). The CDR3 has 12 residues. Between the trimmed V and J ends, which lost 3 bases and 7 bases, there was a span of 9 bases. Germline assignment: CDR1 KGHSH and CDR2 LQKENI. CDR3 sequence: CASSPRGGEAFF. As DNA, the CDR3 is TGTGCCAGCTCACCCCGGGGGGGTGAAGCTTTCTTT.

The chain employs TRBV2 and TRBJ1-5; no clear D. Germline-derived CDR1 and CDR2 are SNHLY and FYNNEI. This CDR3 comprises 12 residues. Trimming stripped 8 bases from V and 7 bases from J, with 12 bases between. The CDR3 loop reads CASRIHGQPQHF. DNA of the CDR3: TGTGCCAGCCGAATACACGGGCAGCCCCAGCATTTT.

The V gene is TRBV18, the J gene TRBJ1-1, with a weak D call TRBD1 (5 bases). Trimming stripped 2 bases from V and 0 bases from J, with 13 bases between. There are 16 residues in the CDR3. Germline V gene data show CDR1 as KGHSH and CDR2 as LQKENI. In nucleotides, the CDR3 is TGTGCCAGCTCACCAAATATGGCAGGGATGAACACTGAAGCTTTCTTT. Protein sequence: CASSPNMAGMNTEAFF.

The chain is built from TRBV29-1 and TRBJ1-1; 7 bases line up with TRBD1. This CDR3 comprises 13 residues. Germline V gene sequence: CDR1 SQVTM, CDR2 ANQGSEA. V trimming: 7 bases; J trimming: 6 bases; junction bases outside the gene matches: 11. CDR3 nucleotide sequence: TGCAGCGGCTATTCTCAGGGGGTGGCTGAAGCTTTCTTT. Protein sequence: CSGYSQGVAEAFF.

This clone was seen a single time. CDR3 nucleotide sequence: TGTGCCAGCAGCATCAGGGTTGATTCACCCCTCCACTTT. This translates into CASSIRVDSPLHF. The V and J genes are TRBV11-3 and TRBJ1-6; D may be TRBD1 (5 bases). Germline CDR1 and CDR2: SGHNT and YENEEA. The CDR3 is 13 amino acids. V gave up 5 bases and J gave up 8 bases, with 10 bases separating them.